The 25 T cell receptor beta chains listed next were all sequenced from one sample in a study of sequential checkpoint blockade in melanoma. As to treatment: randomized to nivolumab then ipilimumab (arm A) or the reverse (arm B). Here immunoSEQ multiplex PCR was the method, and the copy in TCRdb shows in-frame clones only, minus some. The sample has fewer than 15,000 clones; around 65% are singletons. Sequences were derived from CD8+ T cells sorted from blood (inferred from file names), sampled from a patient given nivolumab and ipilimumab in sequence. These receptors were taken from a human donor with melanoma.

The chain employs TRBV29-1 and TRBJ2-7; D gene unclear. Germline assignment: CDR1 SQVTM and CDR2 ANQGSEA. There are 13 residues in the CDR3. Trimming took 5 bases from V and 1 from J, leaving 12 bases between them. CDR3 in DNA: TGCAGCGTTTCCCTCAGGCAGTCCTACGAGCAGTACTTC. Amino acid sequence: CSVSLRQSYEQYF.

The genes are TRBV6-5 and TRBJ2-5; the match to TRBD1 covers 7 bases. After removal of 0 bases from V and 1 base from J, the junction contained 2 bases not matched to a gene. The CDR3 sequence is 15 residues long. Germline-derived CDR1 and CDR2 are MNHEY and SVGAGI. This CDR3 is CASSYSGQTQETQYF. The CDR3 DNA follows: TGTGCCAGCAGTTACTCGGGACAGACCCAAGAGACCCAGTACTTC.

The chain joins TRBV9 to TRBJ1-1; 7 nucleotides agree with TRBD1. The V and J ends lost 3 bases and 2 bases, in that order; junction bases with no gene match: 7. The CDR3 has 15 amino acids. CDR1 is SGDLS, CDR2 YYNGEE, per germline. CDR3 sequence reads: CASSGIRGGNTEAFF. DNA of the CDR3: TGTGCCAGCAGCGGGATACGAGGGGGCAACACTGAAGCTTTCTTT.

The genes are TRBV7-3 and TRBJ2-7, with 11 positions matching TRBD1. This CDR3 region has 15 residues. Germline V gene sequence: CDR1 SGHTA, CDR2 FQGTGA. Losses at the gene ends were 5 bases for V and 5 bases for J; bases not matched to a gene: 8. CDR3 sequence: CASSPTGTGGDEQYF. The DNA for the CDR3 is TGTGCCAGCAGCCCAACCGGGACAGGGGGGGACGAGCAGTACTTC.

Sample share makes this clone medium-sized. The rearrangement joins TRBV12-2 to TRBJ1-5. TRBV12-2 is tagged as a pseudogene. The CDR3 loop spans 13 amino acids. The CDR3 sequence: CASRLVRVRPQHF. In nucleotides, the CDR3 is TGTGCAAGTCGCTTAGTGAGGGTCCGGCCCCAGCATTTT.

In DNA, the CDR3 is TGTGCCAGCAGTCGGGTTGGCTACGAGCAGTACTTC. Translation: CASSRVGYEQYF. The chain links TRBV27 to TRBJ2-5, with D uncertain. The J call may be wrong; the DNA end is better matched by TRBJ2-7. The CDR3 loop spans 12 amino acids. CDR1 is MNHEY, CDR2 SMNVEV, per germline (reference sequence).

J is TRBJ2-7 and V is TRBV30; 11 positions agree with TRBD2. The CDR3 contains 13 residues. Germline CDR1 and CDR2: GTSNPN and SVGIG (reference sequence). V dropped 4 bases and J dropped 6; count of bases not matched to a gene: 5. CDR3 DNA: TGTGCCTGGACTGGGCTAGCGGGAGGCGAGCAGTACTTC. Protein product: CAWTGLAGGEQYF.

CDR3 coding DNA: TGTGCCAGCAGCCCCAGGGACACCTACGAGCAGTACTTC. As protein: CASSPRDTYEQYF. The V gene is TRBV7-2, the J gene TRBJ2-7; tentative D call: TRBD1 (6 bases). CDR3 length: 13 amino acids. Trimming cost V 5 bases and J 2 bases, with 10 bases left between them. Germline V gene data show CDR1 as SGHTA and CDR2 as FQGNSA.

This chain joins TRBV4-1 and TRBJ2-1; 8 bases align to TRBD2. In germline, CDR1 is MGHRA, CDR2 YSYEKL. The CDR3 totals 13 residues. The V segment lost 2 bases and the J segment 9 bases; nucleotides outside the gene matches: 3. In DNA, the CDR3 is TGCGCCAGCAGCCAATTCGCGGGGGGTGAGCAGTTCTTC. It yields the protein CASSQFAGGEQFF.

The V call is TRBV4-3, the J call TRBJ1-2, with TRBD1 matching 8 bases. Trimming removed 1 base from V and 5 bases from J; junction bases left unmatched: 12. Germline CDR1 and CDR2: LGHNA and YSLEER. The CDR3 contains 17 residues. CDR3 nucleotide sequence: TGCGCCAGCAGCCAAGGGACAGGGAGCCTTGGCCTTTATGGCTACACCTTC. Translating it yields CASSQGTGSLGLYGYTF.

This sequence joins TRBV2 and TRBJ1-2; perhaps TRBD1 as D (5 bases). Germline CDR1 reads SNHLY; CDR2 reads FYNNEI. Trimming removed 3 bases at V and 0 bases at J, with 11 bases between. This CDR3 is 15 amino acids long. The CDR3 DNA follows: TGTGCCAGCAGTGACGGTACGGGGGCTAACTATGGCTACACCTTC. Protein product: CASSDGTGANYGYTF. The full variable domain, with the rest looked up from reference TRBV2 and TRBJ1-2, is EPEVTQTPSHQVTQMGQEVILRCVPISNHLYFYWYRQILGQKVEFLVSFYNNEISEKSEIFDDQFSVERPDGSNFTLKIRSTKLEDSAMYFCASSDGTGANYGYTFGSGTRLTVV.

Only a few counts were recorded for this clone. V and J are TRBV6-5 and TRBJ1-1; 8 positions match TRBD1. Trimming removed 2 bases from V and 5 bases from J; junction bases left unmatched: 4. There are 14 residues in the CDR3. CDR1 is MNHEY and CDR2 is SVGAGI in the germline V gene. The CDR3 DNA is TGTGCCAGCAGTTACGGACAGGGCTGGACTGAAGCTTTCTTT. Protein: CASSYGQGWTEAFF.

This clone was seen a handful of times. The chain combines TRBV6-1 with TRBJ2-1; 14 bases fit TRBD2. The CDR3 extends over 15 amino acids. Germline CDR1 reads MNHNS; CDR2 reads SASEGT. The junction had 4 bases not matched to a gene; V was cut back by 4 bases and J by 8 bases. The CDR3 is CASSAGLAGVYEQFF. The CDR3 DNA sequence: TGTGCCAGCAGTGCGGGACTAGCGGGAGTCTATGAGCAGTTCTTC.

This clone came up once. V is TRBV28 and J is TRBJ2-5, with 10 nucleotides matching TRBD2. The end of the DNA is better explained by TRBJ2-7, so the J call may be wrong. CDR1 and CDR2 (germline): MDHEN, SYDVKM. The CDR3 loop spans 17 amino acids. The CDR3 spells CASSFYAGLADSYEQYF. The CDR3 coding sequence is TGTGCCAGCAGTTTTTATGCCGGACTAGCGGACTCCTACGAGCAGTACTTC.

The chain links TRBV7-6 to TRBJ2-1; 11 bases map to TRBD2. The CDR3 extends over 19 amino acids. Trimming at V came to 5 bases and at J to 5 bases, leaving 17 bases not matched to a gene. Germline CDR1 and CDR2: SGHVS and FNYEAQ. The CDR3 here is CASSPKWGGGTSGDNEQFF. The CDR3 nucleotides are TGTGCCAGCAGCCCCAAGTGGGGGGGTGGGACTAGCGGCGACAATGAGCAGTTCTTC.

This clone was detected once. The chain links TRBV7-2 to TRBJ2-1; 7 bases fit TRBD1. CDR3 size: 15 residues. V lost 5 bases to trimming and J lost 4 bases; unmatched junction nucleotides: 8. Looked up from germline, CDR1 is SGHTA and CDR2 is FQGNSA. CDR3 sequence: CASSATGTAYNEQFF. The CDR3 nucleotides read TGTGCCAGCAGCGCAACCGGGACAGCTTACAATGAGCAGTTCTTC.

The J gene is TRBJ2-3, the V gene TRBV27; the match to TRBD2 covers 9 bases. Germline V CDR1 and CDR2: MNHEY, SMNVEV (reference sequence). The length of the CDR3 is 16 residues. The junction had 10 bases not matched to a gene; V was cut back by 4 bases and J by 5 bases. The CDR3 protein is CASSSLPSREGDTQYF. CDR3 sequence (DNA): TGTGCCAGCAGTTCCCTACCTTCGCGGGAGGGAGATACGCAGTATTTT.

The CDR3 DNA sequence: TGTGCCAGCAGTTACGGGACAGGGGATCAGCCCCAGCATTTT. Its translation is CASSYGTGDQPQHF. This sequence joins TRBV6-5 and TRBJ1-5, with TRBD1 identical over 10 bases. With 2 bases clipped from V and 5 bases from J, the junction kept 0 bases outside the gene matches. This CDR3 comprises 14 residues. Germline CDR1 reads MNHEY; CDR2 reads SVGAGI.

This clone is labeled medium-sized. This chain connects TRBV19 to TRBJ2-7, with a possible D match to TRBD2 (5 bases). This CDR3 is built from 14 residues. The germline V gene has CDR1 LNHDA and CDR2 SQIVND (reference sequence). V was trimmed by 1 base and J by 2 bases, leaving 9 bases between them. CDR3 in amino acids: CASSIGAGTYEQYF. DNA for the CDR3: TGTGCCAGTAGTATAGGAGCCGGGACCTACGAGCAGTACTTC.

This chain joins TRBV4-1 and TRBJ2-1; 8 positions agree with TRBD1. J lost 5 bases, V lost 3 bases, and 15 bases had no gene match. Germline V gene lookup returns CDR1 MGHRA and CDR2 YSYEKL. This CDR3 contains 18 residues. This chain's CDR3 is CASSHLTVGQGANNEQFF. The CDR3 DNA follows: TGCGCCAGCAGCCACCTGACGGTGGGTCAGGGGGCTAACAATGAGCAGTTCTTC.

This clone was seen a single time. This sequence joins TRBV5-6 and TRBJ1-1; D call uncertain. Trimming cost V 3 bases and J 5 bases, with 11 bases left between them. The CDR3 length is 13 residues. Germline CDR1 reads SGHDT; CDR2 reads YYEEEE. The CDR3 here is CASSWASGTEAFF. The CDR3 region has the DNA TGTGCCAGCAGCTGGGCTTCAGGAACTGAAGCTTTCTTT.

This clone was counted a few times. This chain connects TRBV7-7 to TRBJ2-2; D possibly corresponds to TRBD2 (5 bases). The CDR3 is 16 residues long. Germline lookup yields CDR1 SSHAT and CDR2 FNYEAQ (reference sequence). The V end lost 1 base, the J end lost 4 bases, and 13 bases lay between the germline ends. CDR3 bases: TGTGCCAGCAGCTTAGGAGGGAAAGGCCCCACCGGGGAGCTGTTTTTT. Translation gives CASSLGGKGPTGELFF.

This clone was seen a few times. The rearrangement joins TRBV7-9 to TRBJ1-1; a possible D gene is TRBD1 (5 bases). This CDR3 is 15 amino acids long. V was trimmed by 0 bases and J by 5 bases, leaving 13 bases between them. Germline CDR1 SEHNR, CDR2 FQNEAQ (reference sequence). CDR3 nucleotides: TGTGCCAGCAGCTTAGCTGGGGCAGGGAGGACTGAAGCTTTCTTT. Translated, it gives CASSLAGAGRTEAFF.

This clone has only a few counts. The genes are TRBV7-2 and TRBJ2-2, with D maybe TRBD1 (5 bases). V was cut by 6 bases and J by 4 bases, with 9 bases left in between. This CDR3 comprises 13 residues. In germline, CDR1 is SGHTA, CDR2 FQGNSA. CDR3: CASSFDSTGELFF. DNA for the CDR3: TGTGCCAGCAGTTTCGACAGCACCGGGGAGCTGTTTTTT.

The rearrangement uses TRBV2 and TRBJ2-5; 7 nucleotides agree with TRBD2. This CDR3 is built from 15 residues. Looked up from germline, CDR1 is SNHLY and CDR2 is FYNNEI. The ends lost 7 bases at V and 2 bases at J; junction bases unmatched: 10. As DNA, the CDR3 is TGTGCCAGCACGGCGGGAGAGGGACTACAAGAGACCCAGTACTTC. Translated, it gives CASTAGEGLQETQYF.